The clone carrying this T cell receptor beta chain was seen only once. Its antigen is as yet unknown. This sample is part of a study of shared clonotypes between healthy human individuals. Study conclusions and caveats: Shared clonotypes across all four donors exceeded non-shared ones in generation probability.

The V gene end was trimmed by 7 bases and the J gene end by 7 bases; junction bases not matched to a gene: 15. This CDR3 has 15 residues. Germline V gene data show CDR1 as SNHLY and CDR2 as FYNNEI. TCRdb keeps only in-frame clones here, not all; method: immunoSEQ multiplex PCR. Among 950,000 to 1,100,000 clones listed, approximately 68% were seen once. Sequencing input: memory CD4+ T cells sorted from blood. Stated subset: CD45RA-negative fraction. The genes are TRBV2 and TRBJ1-2; 7 positions match TRBD1. The receptor was derived from a man aged 18 to 29 in good health. The CDR3 protein is CASTPAEGGGIGYTF. The CDR3 nucleotides are TGTGCCAGCACCCCAGCTGAGGGAGGGGGCATTGGCTACACCTTC.